This T cell receptor beta chain was obtained from a study of glioma-infiltrating T cells after dendritic cell vaccination. The time point: after dendritic cell vaccination, including at tumor progression/relapse. This clone was detected a few times. Generated by immunoSEQ multiplex PCR, the TCRdb table keeps only in-frame clones and is missing some. Among around 83,000 clones listed, 85% were seen once. The CDR3 consists of 15 residues. Germline V gene lookup returns CDR1 MNHEY and CDR2 SMNVEV (reference sequence). The J segment lost 5 bases and the V segment lost 4 bases, leaving 8 bases of the junction unmatched.

The sequence was obtained from a human donor with glioblastoma. The specimen was blood, collected after dendritic cell vaccination. The gene calls are TRBV27 and TRBJ1-5; TRBD1 matches at 7 bases. CDR3 amino acids: CASSYSSRGDQPQHF. DNA of the CDR3: TGTGCCAGCAGTTACTCGAGCAGGGGGGATCAGCCCCAGCATTTT.